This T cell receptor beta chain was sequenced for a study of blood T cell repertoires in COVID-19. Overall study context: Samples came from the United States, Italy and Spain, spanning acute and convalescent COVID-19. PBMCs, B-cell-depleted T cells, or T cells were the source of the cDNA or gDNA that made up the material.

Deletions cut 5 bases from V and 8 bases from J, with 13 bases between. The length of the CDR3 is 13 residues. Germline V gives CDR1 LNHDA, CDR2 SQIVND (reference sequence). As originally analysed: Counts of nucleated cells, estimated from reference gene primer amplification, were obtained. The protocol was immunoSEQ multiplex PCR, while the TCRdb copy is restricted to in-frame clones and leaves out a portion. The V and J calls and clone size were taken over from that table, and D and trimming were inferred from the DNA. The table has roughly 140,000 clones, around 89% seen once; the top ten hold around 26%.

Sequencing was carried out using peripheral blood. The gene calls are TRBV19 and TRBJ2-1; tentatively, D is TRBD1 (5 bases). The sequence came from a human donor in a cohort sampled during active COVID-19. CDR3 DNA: TGTGCCAGTAGTGAGACCTGGGGCGATGAGCAGTTCTTC. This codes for CASSETWGDEQFF.